The T cell receptor beta chain under discussion was sequenced for a study of control samples from healthy donors and cancer patients. TCRdb's table, derived via immunoSEQ multiplex PCR, lists solely in-frame clones and lacks some. The sample lists 35,000 to 45,000 clones, approximately 82% seen once, with less than 55% in the top ten. V shed 4 bases and J shed 6 bases, with 13 bases lying between them. From germline, CDR1 is MNHEY and CDR2 SVGAGI. This CDR3 contains 14 residues. The chain links TRBV6-5 to TRBJ2-1; perhaps D is TRBD1 or TRBD2 (5 bases each). This receptor was identified in a man aged 60-69 years in good health. Sequencing input: blood. The DNA of the CDR3 is TGTGCCAGCAGTTCCCGGGGCTACGCCAATGAGCAGTTCTTC. Amino acids: CASSSRGYANEQFF.